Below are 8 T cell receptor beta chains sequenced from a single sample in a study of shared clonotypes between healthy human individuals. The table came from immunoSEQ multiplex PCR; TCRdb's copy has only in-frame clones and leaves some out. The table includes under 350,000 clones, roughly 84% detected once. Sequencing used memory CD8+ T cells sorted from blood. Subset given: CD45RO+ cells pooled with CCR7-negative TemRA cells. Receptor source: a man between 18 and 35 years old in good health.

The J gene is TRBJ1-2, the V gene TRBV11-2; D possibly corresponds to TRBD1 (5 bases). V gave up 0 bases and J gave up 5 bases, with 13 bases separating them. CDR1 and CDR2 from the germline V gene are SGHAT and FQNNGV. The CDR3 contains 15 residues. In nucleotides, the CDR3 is TGTGCCAGCAGCTTAGATCCCCAGGGCCTATATGGCTACACCTTC. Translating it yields CASSLDPQGLYGYTF.

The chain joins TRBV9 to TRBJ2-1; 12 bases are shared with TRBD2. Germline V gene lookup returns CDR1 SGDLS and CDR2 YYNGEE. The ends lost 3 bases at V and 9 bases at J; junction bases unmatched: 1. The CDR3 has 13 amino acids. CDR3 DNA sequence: TGTGCCAGCAGCGCGGGACTAGCGGGTGAGCAGTTCTTC. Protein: CASSAGLAGEQFF.

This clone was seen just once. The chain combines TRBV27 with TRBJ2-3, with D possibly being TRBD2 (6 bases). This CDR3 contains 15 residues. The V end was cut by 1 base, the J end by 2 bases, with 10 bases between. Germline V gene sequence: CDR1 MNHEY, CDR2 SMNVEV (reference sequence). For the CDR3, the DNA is TGTGCCAGCAGTTTATGGGGACTTCACACAGATACGCAGTATTTT. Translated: CASSLWGLHTDTQYF.

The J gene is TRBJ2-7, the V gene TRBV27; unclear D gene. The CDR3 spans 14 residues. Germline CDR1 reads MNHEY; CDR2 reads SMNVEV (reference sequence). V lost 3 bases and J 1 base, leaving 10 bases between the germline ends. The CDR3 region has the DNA TGTGCCAGCAGTTTTAGTGCCCGATCCTACGAGCAGTACTTC. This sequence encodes CASSFSARSYEQYF.

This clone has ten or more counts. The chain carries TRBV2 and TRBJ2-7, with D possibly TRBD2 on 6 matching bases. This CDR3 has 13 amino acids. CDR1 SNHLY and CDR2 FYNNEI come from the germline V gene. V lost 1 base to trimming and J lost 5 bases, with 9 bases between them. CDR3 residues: CASSEGLVDEQYF. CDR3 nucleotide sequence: TGTGCCAGCAGTGAAGGACTAGTAGACGAGCAGTACTTC.

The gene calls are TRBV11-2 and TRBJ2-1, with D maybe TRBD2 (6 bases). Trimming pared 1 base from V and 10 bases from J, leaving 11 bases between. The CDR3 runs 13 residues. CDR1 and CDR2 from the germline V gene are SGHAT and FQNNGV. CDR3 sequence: CASSLVVSGEQFF. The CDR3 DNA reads TGTGCCAGCAGCTTAGTCGTCAGCGGGGAGCAGTTCTTC. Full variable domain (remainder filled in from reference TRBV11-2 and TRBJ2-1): EAGVAQSPRYKIIEKRQSVAFWCNPISGHATLYWYQQILGQGPKLLIQFQNNGVVDDSQLPKDRFSAERLKGVDSTLKIQPAKLEDSAVYLCASSLVVSGEQFFGPGTRLTVL.

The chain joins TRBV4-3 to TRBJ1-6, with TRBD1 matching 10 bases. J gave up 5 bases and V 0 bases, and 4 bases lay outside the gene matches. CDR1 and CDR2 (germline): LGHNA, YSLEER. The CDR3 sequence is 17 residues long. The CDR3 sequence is CASSQEGDRGHNSPLHF. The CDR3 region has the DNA TGCGCCAGCAGCCAAGAAGGGGACAGGGGACATAATTCACCCCTCCACTTT.

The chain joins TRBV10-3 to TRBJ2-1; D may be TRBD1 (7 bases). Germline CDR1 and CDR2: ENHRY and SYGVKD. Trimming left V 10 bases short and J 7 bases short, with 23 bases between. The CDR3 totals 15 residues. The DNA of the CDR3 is TGTGCCACCCGAATAGGGCCAGGGGGAGGAAATGAGCAGTTCTTC. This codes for CATRIGPGGGNEQFF.